This TCR beta chain was captured in a study of CXCR3-negative and CXCR3-positive naive CD8 T cells. General study findings and limits: Naive CXCR3-positive and CXCR3-negative cells shared similar TRBV-TRBJ usage, unlike memory cells.

UMI-tagged TRB cDNA libraries were built via 5' RACE. TCRdb reprocessed the 5' RACE reads, with one entry per CDR3 protein and no DNA. The listing contains about 62,000 distinct CDR3 sequences. Germline assignment: CDR1 LGHNA and CDR2 YSLEER. There are 14 residues in the CDR3. As for this clonotype: Its antigen is still unknown.

This chain joins TRBV4-3 and TRBJ2-7; TCRdb returns TRBD2, unconfirmable since there is no DNA. The sequence was obtained from a human donor in good health. Some clones in this sample may be carry-over from other donors' samples. The sequencing input was naive CXCR3- CD8+ T cells from blood. Subset indicated: CD45RO-CCR7+CD27+CD95- naive CD8+ T cells lacking CXCR3 (TNR3-). The CDR3 spells CASSHSSGAPEQYF.